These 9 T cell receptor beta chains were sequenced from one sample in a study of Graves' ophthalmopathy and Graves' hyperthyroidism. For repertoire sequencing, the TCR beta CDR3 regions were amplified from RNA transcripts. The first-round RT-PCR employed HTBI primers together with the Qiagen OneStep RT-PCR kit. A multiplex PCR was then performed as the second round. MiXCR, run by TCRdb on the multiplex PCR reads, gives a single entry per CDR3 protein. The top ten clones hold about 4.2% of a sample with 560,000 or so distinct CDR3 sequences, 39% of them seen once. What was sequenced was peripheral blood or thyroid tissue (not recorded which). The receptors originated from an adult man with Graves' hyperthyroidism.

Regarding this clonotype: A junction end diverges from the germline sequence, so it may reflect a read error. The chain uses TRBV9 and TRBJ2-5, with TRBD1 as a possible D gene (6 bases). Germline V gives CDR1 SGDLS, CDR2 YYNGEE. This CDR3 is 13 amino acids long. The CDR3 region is CASSTGLGETQCF. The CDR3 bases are TGTGCCAGCAGTACAGGGTTGGGGGAGACCCAGTGCTTC.

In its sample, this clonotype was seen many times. This chain's CDR3 is CSVRGGLYTEAFF. CDR3 bases: TGCAGCGTAAGGGGGGGGTTGTACACTGAAGCTTTCTTT. The rearrangement links TRBV29-1 to TRBJ1-1; D may be TRBD1 (6 bases). CDR3 length equals 13 residues. Trimming took 6 bases from V and 3 from J, leaving 14 bases between them. Germline assignment: CDR1 SQVTM and CDR2 ANQGSEA.

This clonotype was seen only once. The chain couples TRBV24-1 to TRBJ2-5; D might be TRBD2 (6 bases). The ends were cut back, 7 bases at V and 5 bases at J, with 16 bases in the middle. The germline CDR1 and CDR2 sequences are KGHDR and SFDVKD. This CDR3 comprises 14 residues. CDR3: CATSVEEGRETQYF. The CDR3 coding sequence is TGTGCCACCAGCGTTGAGGAGGGAAGGGAGACCCAGTACTTC.

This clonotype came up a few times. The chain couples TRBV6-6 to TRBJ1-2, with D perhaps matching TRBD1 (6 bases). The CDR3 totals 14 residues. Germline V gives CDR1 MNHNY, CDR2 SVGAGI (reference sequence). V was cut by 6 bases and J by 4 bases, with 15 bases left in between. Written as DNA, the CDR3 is TGTGCCAGCAGCTCCGGACAGAGCATCTATGGCTACACCTTC. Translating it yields CASSSGQSIYGYTF.

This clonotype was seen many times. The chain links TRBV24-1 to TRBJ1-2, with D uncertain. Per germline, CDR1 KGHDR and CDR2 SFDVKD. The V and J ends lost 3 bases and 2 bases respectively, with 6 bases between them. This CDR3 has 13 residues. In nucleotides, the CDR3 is TGTGCCACCAGTGATCCCAGGAACTATGGCTACACCTTC. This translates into CATSDPRNYGYTF.

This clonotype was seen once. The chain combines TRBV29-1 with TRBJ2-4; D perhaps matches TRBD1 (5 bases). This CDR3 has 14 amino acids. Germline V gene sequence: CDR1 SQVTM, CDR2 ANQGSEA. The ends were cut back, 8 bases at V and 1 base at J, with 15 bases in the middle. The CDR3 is CSTSTVAAKNIQYF. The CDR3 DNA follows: TGCAGCACCTCGACAGTGGCGGCCAAAAACATTCAGTACTTC.

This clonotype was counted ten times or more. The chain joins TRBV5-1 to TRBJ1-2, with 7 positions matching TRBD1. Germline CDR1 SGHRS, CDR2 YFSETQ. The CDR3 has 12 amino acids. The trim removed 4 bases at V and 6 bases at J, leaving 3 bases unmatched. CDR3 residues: CASSTDRDGYTF. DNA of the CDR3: TGCGCCAGCAGCACCGACAGGGATGGCTACACCTTC.

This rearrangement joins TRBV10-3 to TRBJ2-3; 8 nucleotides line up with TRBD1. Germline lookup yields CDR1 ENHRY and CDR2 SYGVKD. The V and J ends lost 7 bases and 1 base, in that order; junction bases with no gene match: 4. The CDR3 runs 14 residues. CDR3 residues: CAITPGQGTDTQYF. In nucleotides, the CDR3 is TGTGCCATCACCCCGGGACAGGGCACAGATACGCAGTATTTT.

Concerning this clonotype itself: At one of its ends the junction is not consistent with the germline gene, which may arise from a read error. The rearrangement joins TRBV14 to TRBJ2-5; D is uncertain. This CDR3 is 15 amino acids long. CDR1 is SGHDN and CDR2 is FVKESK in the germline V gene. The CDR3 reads CASSQDLCPREAQYF. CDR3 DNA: TGTGCCAGCAGCCAAGATCTGTGTCCGAGAGAGGCCCAGTACTTC. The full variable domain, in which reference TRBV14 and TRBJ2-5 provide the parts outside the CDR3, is EAGVTQFPSHSVIEKGQTVTLRCDPISGHDNLYWYRRVMGKEIKFLLHFVKESKQDESGMPNNRFLAERTGGTYSTLKVQPAELEDSGVYFCASSQDLCPREAQYFGPGTRLLVL.